The sequence of this T cell receptor beta chain was determined in a study of PD-L1 blockade in urothelial cancer. Deletions cut 3 bases from V and 6 bases from J, with 9 bases between. This CDR3 region has 13 residues. Germline CDR1 MNHEY, CDR2 SMNVEV (reference sequence). TCRdb keeps only in-frame clones here, not all; method: immunoSEQ multiplex PCR. This table holds some 35,000 clones, over 65% found once. In its sample, this clone was seen once. The TCR originated in a man aged 60-69 years with urothelial cancer. The chain carries TRBV27 and TRBJ2-4, with D tentatively TRBD1 (6 bases). Sequencing used PBMCs, obtained around atezolizumab (anti-PD-L1) treatment. For the CDR3, the DNA is TGTGCCAGCAGTTTTGGGGGCTTAAACATTCAGTACTTC. This encodes CASSFGGLNIQYF.